This is a list of T cell receptor beta chains from one sample in a study of shared clonotypes between healthy human individuals. Profiling relied on immunoSEQ multiplex PCR, and the TCRdb table lists in-frame clones only, not all of them. Here the sample spans approximately 1.4 million clones, approximately 98% being singletons. The source material was naive CD4+ T cells sorted from blood. The receptors here all came from a man younger than 40 in good health. CDR3s include the opening cysteine and the closing phenylalanine or tryptophan. The order of the fields is J gene, V gene, D gene, clone size, CDR3 DNA, CDR3 protein. A D gene is named only where the DNA matches it firmly. Only some rows state a clone size, as once, few, many or a class for expanded clones.

J gene: TRBJ1-1; V gene: TRBV5-5; D gene: NA; clone size: NA; CDR3 DNA: TGTGCCAGCAGCTTGTCCCCAACGGGGACGAACACTGAAGCTTTCTTT; CDR3 protein: CASSLSPTGTNTEAFF
J gene: TRBJ1-2; V gene: TRBV5-4; D gene: TRBD1; clone size: once; CDR3 DNA: TGTGCCAGCAGGTTGGGACAGGCAAGTGGCTACACCTTC; CDR3 protein: CASRLGQASGYTF
J gene: TRBJ1-3; V gene: TRBV7-2; D gene: NA; clone size: NA; CDR3 DNA: TGTGCCAGCAGCTTAGCCCCGGCGACTGGAAACACCATATATTTT; CDR3 protein: CASSLAPATGNTIYF
J gene: TRBJ2-7; V gene: TRBV5-5; D gene: TRBD1; clone size: NA; CDR3 DNA: TGTGCCAGCAGCTTGGTGGGGACAGCCTACGAGCAGTACTTC; CDR3 protein: CASSLVGTAYEQYF
J gene: TRBJ1-2; V gene: TRBV29-1; D gene: NA; clone size: NA; CDR3 DNA: TGCAGCGTTGAAGATGGCTACACCTTC; CDR3 protein: CSVEDGYTF
J gene: TRBJ1-5; V gene: TRBV9; D gene: NA; clone size: NA; CDR3 DNA: TGTGCCAGCAGCCTACGACATTACTCGGGACATAGCAATCAGCCCCAGCATTTT; CDR3 protein: CASSLRHYSGHSNQPQHF
J gene: TRBJ2-1; V gene: TRBV29-1; D gene: NA; clone size: NA; CDR3 DNA: TGCAGCGTTACCCGTCACGTAGTGGAAATATTGGGCAATGAGCAGTTCTTC; CDR3 protein: CSVTRHVVEILGNEQFF
J gene: TRBJ2-3; V gene: TRBV10-3; D gene: TRBD2; clone size: NA; CDR3 DNA: TGTGCCATCAAGTCGTCGGGAGGGCCGACAGATACGCAGTATTTT; CDR3 protein: CAIKSSGGPTDTQYF
J gene: TRBJ2-2; V gene: TRBV6-4; D gene: TRBD1; clone size: NA; CDR3 DNA: TGTGCCAGCAGTGCCGGACAGGGAACCGGGGAGCTGTTTTTT; CDR3 protein: CASSAGQGTGELFF
J gene: TRBJ2-3; V gene: TRBV7-3; D gene: TRBD1; clone size: NA; CDR3 DNA: TGTGCCAGCAGCCGTGGACAGGCAGATACGCAGTATTTT; CDR3 protein: CASSRGQADTQYF
J gene: TRBJ2-1; V gene: TRBV28; D gene: NA; clone size: NA; CDR3 DNA: TGTGCCAGCAGTTTACCTACCGGGACCGGCCACAATGAGCAGTTCTTC; CDR3 protein: CASSLPTGTGHNEQFF
J gene: TRBJ2-5; V gene: TRBV5-4; D gene: NA; clone size: NA; CDR3 DNA: TGTGCCAGCAGCCGTGGAGAACAGACCCAGTACTTC; CDR3 protein: CASSRGEQTQYF
J gene: TRBJ1-3; V gene: TRBV29-1; D gene: NA; clone size: NA; CDR3 DNA: TGCAGCGAGAACAGCTGGGTCTCTGGAAACACCATATATTTT; CDR3 protein: CSENSWVSGNTIYF
J gene: TRBJ1-4; V gene: TRBV2; D gene: NA; clone size: NA; CDR3 DNA: TGTGCCAGCAGACGGGGGGGAGAAAAACTGTTTTTT; CDR3 protein: CASRRGGEKLFF
J gene: TRBJ1-2; V gene: TRBV9; D gene: TRBD1; clone size: NA; CDR3 DNA: TGTGCCAGCAGCGTAGCTTGGGACAGCCTATATGGCTACACCTTC; CDR3 protein: CASSVAWDSLYGYTF
J gene: TRBJ1-4; V gene: TRBV18; D gene: TRBD1; clone size: NA; CDR3 DNA: TGTGCCAGCTCACCATTCATACCGAGGGACAGGGGGAATGAAAAACTGTTTTTT; CDR3 protein: CASSPFIPRDRGNEKLFF
J gene: TRBJ2-7; V gene: TRBV7-6; D gene: NA; clone size: NA; CDR3 DNA: TGTGCCAGCAGCCAGAGCTCCTACGAGCAGTACTTC; CDR3 protein: CASSQSSYEQYF
J gene: TRBJ1-2; V gene: TRBV10-3; D gene: NA; clone size: NA; CDR3 DNA: TGTGCCATCAGTGACCTTAGGAACTATGGCTACACCTTC; CDR3 protein: CAISDLRNYGYTF
J gene: TRBJ1-1; V gene: TRBV20-1; D gene: NA; clone size: NA; CDR3 DNA: TGCAGTGCTCTACACTCTCAAGAAGCTTTCTTT; CDR3 protein: CSALHSQEAFF
J gene: TRBJ2-7; V gene: TRBV7-2; D gene: TRBD2; clone size: NA; CDR3 DNA: TGTGCCAGCAGCTTCCCCAGCAAAGCTAGCGGACGCTACGAGCAGTACTTC; CDR3 protein: CASSFPSKASGRYEQYF
J gene: TRBJ2-5; V gene: TRBV7-7; D gene: TRBD1; clone size: NA; CDR3 DNA: TGTGCTAGCAGCACTACAGGGGCAGAGACCCAGTACTTC; CDR3 protein: CASSTTGAETQYF
J gene: TRBJ1-5; V gene: TRBV19; D gene: TRBD1; clone size: NA; CDR3 DNA: TGTGCCAGTAGTCTTCCACAGGGGGCTTGGCAGCCCCAGCATTTT; CDR3 protein: CASSLPQGAWQPQHF
J gene: TRBJ2-7; V gene: TRBV29-1; D gene: TRBD2; clone size: once; CDR3 DNA: TGCAGCGTTGGGTTCGGGAAGCGGGAGAGGTACGAGCAGTACTTC; CDR3 protein: CSVGFGKRERYEQYF
J gene: TRBJ2-5; V gene: TRBV19; D gene: NA; clone size: NA; CDR3 DNA: TGTGCCAGTAGTAGGGGGGCTCAAGAGACCCAGTACTTC; CDR3 protein: CASSRGAQETQYF
J gene: TRBJ2-5; V gene: TRBV7-3; D gene: NA; clone size: NA; CDR3 DNA: TGTGCCAGCAGCTTAGACAGGACTAAAGAGACCCAGTACTTC; CDR3 protein: CASSLDRTKETQYF
J gene: TRBJ2-1; V gene: TRBV4-3; D gene: NA; clone size: NA; CDR3 DNA: TGCGCCAGCAGCCAAGATACTAGCTGGAGCTCCTACAATGAGCAGTTCTTC; CDR3 protein: CASSQDTSWSSYNEQFF
J gene: TRBJ1-4; V gene: TRBV2; D gene: NA; clone size: NA; CDR3 DNA: TGTGCCAGCAGTGGGGAGGAAAAACTGTTTTTT; CDR3 protein: CASSGEEKLFF
J gene: TRBJ1-1; V gene: TRBV18; D gene: NA; clone size: NA; CDR3 DNA: TGTGCCAGCTCACCACAGAACACTGAAGCTTTCTTT; CDR3 protein: CASSPQNTEAFF
J gene: TRBJ2-1; V gene: TRBV23-1; D gene: TRBD2; clone size: NA; CDR3 DNA: TGCGCCAGCAGTCAATTCCATCAAGCGGGGGGAGCAGCGGTGCAGTTCTTC; CDR3 protein: CASSQFHQAGGAAVQFF
J gene: TRBJ2-1; V gene: TRBV2; D gene: TRBD2; clone size: NA; CDR3 DNA: TGTGCCAGCAGTGCGGGAGGGGTGTTCTTC; CDR3 protein: CASSAGGVFF